The subject of this entry is one TCR beta chain. The target antigen is unknown. The source of the sample is a study of T cell repertoires in cytomegalovirus infection. Across the whole study: The study used recently identified HLA-C-restricted and well-studied HLA-B-restricted CMV epitopes.

Per germline, CDR1 SQVTM and CDR2 ANQGSEA. Germline trimming cut 7 bases from V and 3 bases from J; bases unmatched to any gene: 9. The CDR3 covers 13 residues. One entry per CDR3 protein, called by TCRdb with MiXCR from the reads. The sample lists roughly 500,000 distinct CDR3 sequences; around 35% were seen once. The sample was cultured PBMCs, taken from culture after CMV antigen stimulation. The TCR was taken from a human donor in good health (CMV status not recorded). Some clones in this sample may be carry-over from other donors' samples. The J gene is TRBJ2-7, the V gene TRBV29-1; 7 bases fit TRBD1. Written as DNA, the CDR3 is TGCAGCGGACAAACGGGACAGAACTACGAGCAGTACTTC. Translated, it gives CSGQTGQNYEQYF.